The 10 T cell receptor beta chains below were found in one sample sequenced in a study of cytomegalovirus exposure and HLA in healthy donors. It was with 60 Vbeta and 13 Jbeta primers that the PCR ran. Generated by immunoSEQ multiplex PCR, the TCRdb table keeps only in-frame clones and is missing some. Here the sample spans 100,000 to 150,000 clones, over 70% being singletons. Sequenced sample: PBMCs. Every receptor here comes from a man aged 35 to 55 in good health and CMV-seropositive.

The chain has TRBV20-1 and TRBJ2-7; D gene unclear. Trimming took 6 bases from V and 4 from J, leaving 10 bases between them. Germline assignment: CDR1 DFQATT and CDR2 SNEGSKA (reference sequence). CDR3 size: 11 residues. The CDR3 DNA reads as TGCAGTGCCAATGCAGGATACGAGCAGTACTTC. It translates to CSANAGYEQYF.

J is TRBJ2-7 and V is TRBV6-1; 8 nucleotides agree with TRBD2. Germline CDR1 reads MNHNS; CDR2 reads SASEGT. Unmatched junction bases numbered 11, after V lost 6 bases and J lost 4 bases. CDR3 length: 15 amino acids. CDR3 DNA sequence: TGTGCCAGCAGCACTCTAGCGGGTAGACCGTACGAGCAGTACTTC. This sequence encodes CASSTLAGRPYEQYF.

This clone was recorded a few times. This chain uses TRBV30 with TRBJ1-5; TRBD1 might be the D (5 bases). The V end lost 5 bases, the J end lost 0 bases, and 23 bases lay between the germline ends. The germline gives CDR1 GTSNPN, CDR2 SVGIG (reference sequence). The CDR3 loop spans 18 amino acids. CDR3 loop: CAWGEWGRTWYSNQPQHF. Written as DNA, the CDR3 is TGTGCCTGGGGTGAATGGGGCCGGACCTGGTATAGCAATCAGCCCCAGCATTTT.

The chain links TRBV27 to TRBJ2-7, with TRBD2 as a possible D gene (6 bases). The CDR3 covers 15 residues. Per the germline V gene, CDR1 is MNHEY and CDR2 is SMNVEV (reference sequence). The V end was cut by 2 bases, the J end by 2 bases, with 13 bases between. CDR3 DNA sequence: TGTGCCAGCAGTTTACAGGGAGGCACGACCTACGAGCAGTACTTC. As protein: CASSLQGGTTYEQYF.

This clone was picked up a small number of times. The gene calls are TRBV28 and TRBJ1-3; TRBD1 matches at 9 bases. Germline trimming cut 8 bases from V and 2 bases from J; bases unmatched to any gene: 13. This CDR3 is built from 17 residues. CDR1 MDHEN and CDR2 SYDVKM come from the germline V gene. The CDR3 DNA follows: TGTGCCAGCGGGGAGGTAGGACAGGGGCCGGCTGGAAACACCATATATTTT. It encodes CASGEVGQGPAGNTIYF.

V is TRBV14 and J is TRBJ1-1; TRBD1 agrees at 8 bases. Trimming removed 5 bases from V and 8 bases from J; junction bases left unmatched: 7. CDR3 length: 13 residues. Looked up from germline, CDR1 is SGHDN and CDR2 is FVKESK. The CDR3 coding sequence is TGTGCCAGCAGCTTTGTCAGGGGGCGCGAAGCTTTCTTT. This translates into CASSFVRGREAFF.

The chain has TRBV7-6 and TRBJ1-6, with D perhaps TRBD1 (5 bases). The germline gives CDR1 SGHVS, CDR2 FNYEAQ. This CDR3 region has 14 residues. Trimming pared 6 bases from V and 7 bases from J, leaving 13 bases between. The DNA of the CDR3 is TGTGCCAGCAGTCTTCGACAGTCGAATTCACCCCTCCACTTT. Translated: CASSLRQSNSPLHF.

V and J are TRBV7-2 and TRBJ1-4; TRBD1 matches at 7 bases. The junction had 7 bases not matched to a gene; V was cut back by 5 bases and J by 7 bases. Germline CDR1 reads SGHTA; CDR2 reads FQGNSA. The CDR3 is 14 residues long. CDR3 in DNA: TGTGCCAGCAGCCGGGACAGTAAAGCTGAAAAACTGTTTTTT. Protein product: CASSRDSKAEKLFF.

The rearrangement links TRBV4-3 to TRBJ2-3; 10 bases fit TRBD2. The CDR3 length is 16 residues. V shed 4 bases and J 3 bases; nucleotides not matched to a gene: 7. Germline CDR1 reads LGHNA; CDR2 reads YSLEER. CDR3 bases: TGCGCCAGCAGCCTAATACTAGCGGGGATGACAGATACGCAGTATTTT. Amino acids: CASSLILAGMTDTQYF.

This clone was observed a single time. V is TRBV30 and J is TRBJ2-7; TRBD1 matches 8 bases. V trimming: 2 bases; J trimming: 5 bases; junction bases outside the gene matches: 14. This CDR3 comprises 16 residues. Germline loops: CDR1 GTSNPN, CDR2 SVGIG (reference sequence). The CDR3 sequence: CAWSITGGRPYDEQYF. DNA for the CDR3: TGTGCCTGGAGTATAACAGGGGGGCGGCCTTACGACGAGCAGTACTTC. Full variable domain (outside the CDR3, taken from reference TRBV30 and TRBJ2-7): SQTIHQWPATLVQPVGSPLSLECTVEGTSNPNLYWYRQAAGRGLQLLFYSVGIGQISSEVPQNLSASRPQDRQFILSSKKLLLSDSGFYLCAWSITGGRPYDEQYFGPGTRLTVT.